These 3 T cell receptor beta chains were all obtained from the same sample, sequenced in a study of blood T cell repertoires in COVID-19. Some clones are missing from TCRdb's copy, which holds only in-frame ones; the method was immunoSEQ multiplex PCR. The table records 300,000 or so clones, more than 80% of them present only once. The sample was PBMCs or T cells enriched from blood (not recorded which). The source of these receptors is a woman in her 30s who had recovered from COVID-19.

Worth noting for this clone: The same CDR3 arises from other DNA sequences in this sample as well. The rearrangement joins TRBV28 to TRBJ1-2, with 7 bases aligning to TRBD1. This CDR3 region has 11 residues. V shed 6 bases, J shed 5 bases, and the junction held 0 bases outside the gene matches. CDR1 and CDR2 from the germline V gene are MDHEN and SYDVKM. As DNA, the CDR3 is TGTGCCAGCAGGACAGGGTATGGCTACACCTTC. Protein sequence: CASRTGYGYTF.

The chain uses TRBV6-5 and TRBJ1-4; no reliable D call. V lost 5 bases and J lost 0, with 10 bases in between. This CDR3 comprises 15 residues. The V gene's germline CDR1 is MNHEY and CDR2 SVGAGI. Here the CDR3 DNA reads TGTGCCAGCAGTAGAGAAAGTGCAACTAATGAAAAACTGTTTTTT. Its translation: CASSRESATNEKLFF.

This clone was detected a few times. V and J are TRBV14 and TRBJ2-7; D call uncertain. CDR1 is SGHDN and CDR2 is FVKESK in the germline V gene. The germline V and J ends were trimmed by 4 bases and 6 bases, with 13 bases remaining between them. The CDR3 extends over 13 amino acids. Written as DNA, the CDR3 is TGTGCCAGCAGCCCTCGCGTTGGGCTCGAGCAGTACTTC. Protein: CASSPRVGLEQYF. The complete variable domain, with remaining parts taken from reference TRBV14 and TRBJ2-7, reads EAGVTQFPSHSVIEKGQTVTLRCDPISGHDNLYWYRRVMGKEIKFLLHFVKESKQDESGMPNNRFLAERTGGTYSTLKVQPAELEDSGVYFCASSPRVGLEQYFGPGTRLTVT.